The 26 T cell receptor beta chains given below trace back to one sample, sequenced in a study of vaccination and CD4 T cells after COVID-19. Indicated treatment: roughly 10-day PBMC culture with coronavirus spike peptide pools or control peptides (ViraFEST assay). An Oncomine TCR Beta short-read assay was used to sequence the DNA from cultured CD4+ T cells. TCRdb reprocessed the PCR reads with MiXCR, giving one entry per CDR3 protein. The sample records 20,000 or so distinct CDR3 sequences, around half being singletons. Their recognized antigens are unknown. The specimen comprised CD4+ T cells from blood, cultured in vitro, sampled before SARS-CoV-2 vaccination. The receptors were gathered from a human donor who had recovered from COVID-19.

The CDR3 protein is CASRPTGVYGYTF. The CDR3 nucleotides read TGTGCCAGCAGACCGACAGGGGTCTATGGCTACACCTTC. V usage is TRBV28 and J usage is TRBJ1-2; 8 bases align to TRBD1. Germline CDR1 MDHEN, CDR2 SYDVKM. After removal of 6 bases from V and 4 bases from J, the junction contained 4 bases not matched to a gene. The CDR3 is 13 amino acids.

The chain has TRBV28 and TRBJ2-1, with 13 nucleotides matching TRBD2. The CDR3 sequence is 16 residues long. With 6 bases clipped from V and 9 bases from J, the junction kept 11 bases outside the gene matches. Germline assignment: CDR1 MDHEN and CDR2 SYDVKM. The CDR3 DNA is TGTGCCAGCAGCCCCGGACTAGCGGGAGTGGGTGTTGAGCAGTTCTTC. The encoded protein is CASSPGLAGVGVEQFF.

The V call is TRBV5-1, the J call TRBJ2-7; D is possibly TRBD1 (5 bases). Germline V lookup: CDR1 SGHRS, CDR2 YFSETQ. V was cut by 0 bases and J by 2 bases, with 9 bases left in between. CDR3 length equals 14 residues. CDR3 region: CASSLGGRAYEQYF. CDR3 nucleotides: TGCGCCAGCAGCTTGGGAGGCAGGGCCTACGAGCAGTACTTC.

The V gene is TRBV19, the J gene TRBJ2-1; D uncertain. V dropped 4 bases and J dropped 6 bases, with 13 bases sitting between them. Germline V gene data show CDR1 as LNHDA and CDR2 as SQIVND (reference sequence). The CDR3 has 14 residues. CDR3 residues: CASSTTRKRNEQFF. The DNA for the CDR3 is TGTGCCAGTAGTACGACTCGCAAGCGCAATGAGCAGTTCTTC.

The chain couples TRBV20-1 to TRBJ1-6, with D uncertain. Per germline, CDR1 DFQATT and CDR2 SNEGSKA (reference sequence). The V end was cut by 4 bases, the J end by 8 bases, with 12 bases between. CDR3 length equals 13 residues. The CDR3 loop reads CSAIRGEHSPLHF. In DNA, the CDR3 is TGCAGTGCTATCCGTGGTGAACATTCACCCCTCCACTTT.

The rearrangement joins TRBV7-2 to TRBJ2-7; maybe TRBD2 (6 bases). Germline lookup yields CDR1 SGHTA and CDR2 FQGNSA. The CDR3 is made up of 14 amino acids. V lost 0 bases and J 6 bases, leaving 12 bases between the germline ends. CDR3 amino acids: CASSLAGRQGEQYF. CDR3 in DNA: TGTGCCAGCAGCTTAGCGGGGAGGCAGGGCGAGCAGTACTTC.

This clonotype was detected a few times. This chain uses TRBV6-5 with TRBJ1-1, with D uncertain. Trimming took 0 bases from V and 0 from J, leaving 8 bases between them. Germline-derived CDR1 and CDR2 are MNHEY and SVGAGI. This CDR3 is 15 amino acids long. CDR3 region: CASSYSRGMNTEAFF. Written as DNA, the CDR3 is TGTGCCAGCAGTTACTCGAGAGGGATGAACACTGAAGCTTTCTTT.

This chain connects TRBV20-1 to TRBJ2-4, with 7 bases that match TRBD1. Germline CDR1 reads DFQATT; CDR2 reads SNEGSKA (reference sequence). This CDR3 contains 12 residues. V lost 4 bases and J lost 8; bases outside the gene matches: 5. Here the CDR3 DNA reads TGCAGTGCTAACGACAGGGTCCACATTCAGTACTTC. Residues: CSANDRVHIQYF.

The rearrangement joins TRBV19 to TRBJ1-6, with 9 bases aligning to TRBD1. CDR1 LNHDA and CDR2 SQIVND come from the germline V gene (reference sequence). Trimming took 3 bases from V and 6 from J; bases not matched to a gene: 6. This CDR3 contains 16 residues. CDR3 residues: CASSITGTGSNSPLHF. The DNA for the CDR3 is TGTGCCAGTAGTATTACCGGGACAGGGTCTAATTCACCCCTCCACTTT.

This rearrangement joins TRBV21-1 to TRBJ2-3; TRBD2 is the table's D call, not checked against the DNA. TRBV21-1 is classified as a pseudogene. CDR3 length: 19 residues. CDR3 bases: TGTGCCAGCAGCAAATGGGTAACATTCTGCCACGAGGAGGCAGATACGCAGTATTTT. Translating gives CASSKWVTFCHEEADTQYF.

The chain joins TRBV6-2 or TRBV6-3 to TRBJ1-5; 7 bases line up with TRBD1. Germline values: CDR1 MNHEY, CDR2 SVGEGT. The CDR3 has 15 amino acids. The junction had 5 bases not matched to a gene; V was cut back by 0 bases and J by 6 bases. In DNA form, the CDR3 reads TGTGCCAGCAGTTACTCGAGCCAGGGGGGTCAGCCCCAGCATTTT. As protein: CASSYSSQGGQPQHF.

The chain carries TRBV7-8 and TRBJ1-2; D not resolved. Trimming shortened V by 1 base and J by 2 bases, and 8 bases separated the two germline ends. The CDR3 spans 14 residues. Germline CDR1 is SGHVS and CDR2 is FQNEAQ. The CDR3 sequence: CASSLGAGNYGYTF. CDR3 nucleotides: TGTGCCAGCAGCTTAGGGGCGGGAAACTATGGCTACACCTTC.

This clonotype occurred a few times. The chain couples TRBV19 to TRBJ1-2, with 10 bases fitting TRBD1. Looked up from germline, CDR1 is LNHDA and CDR2 is SQIVND (reference sequence). V lost 6 bases and J lost 3; bases outside the gene matches: 7. The CDR3 has 15 residues. As DNA, the CDR3 is TGTGCCAGTAGCCAAACCGGGACAGGGGACTATGGCTACACCTTC. Translating gives CASSQTGTGDYGYTF.

This chain joins TRBV6-1 and TRBJ1-5; D uncertain. The CDR3 contains 13 residues. The germline gives CDR1 MNHNS, CDR2 SASEGT. Trimming left V 4 bases short and J 6 bases short, with 10 bases between. The CDR3 spells CASSGNDRQPQHF. In nucleotides, the CDR3 is TGTGCCAGCAGTGGTAACGACCGTCAGCCCCAGCATTTT.

This clonotype was found once. This chain links TRBV25-1 with TRBJ2-5; D is perhaps TRBD1 (6 bases). The CDR3 runs to 15 residues. Trimming removed 1 base from V and 2 bases from J, with 11 bases in between. Per the germline V gene, CDR1 is MGHDK and CDR2 is SYGVNS. The CDR3 sequence is CASSESSRGQETQYF. CDR3 coding DNA: TGTGCCAGCAGTGAATCGAGCAGGGGACAAGAGACCCAGTACTTC.

This clonotype was seen only once. The chain links TRBV7-3 to TRBJ2-7; 7 bases align to TRBD1. V was pared by 5 bases and J by 4 bases, with 5 bases of the junction left unmatched. The CDR3 length is 13 residues. Germline values: CDR1 SGHTA, CDR2 FQGTGA. CDR3: CASSPATGYEQYF. The CDR3 DNA reads as TGTGCCAGCAGCCCCGCGACAGGGTACGAGCAGTACTTC.

The rearrangement joins TRBV9 to TRBJ1-2; TRBD1 agrees at 10 bases. After removal of 0 bases from V and 4 bases from J, the junction contained 6 bases not matched to a gene. This CDR3 has 16 residues. From germline, CDR1 is SGDLS and CDR2 YYNGEE. CDR3 protein: CASSVAGRQGAYGYTF. The CDR3 nucleotides read TGTGCCAGCAGCGTAGCTGGGCGACAGGGGGCCTATGGCTACACCTTC.

V usage is TRBV7-2 and J usage is TRBJ1-1, with D unresolved. Germline V gene lookup returns CDR1 SGHTA and CDR2 FQGNSA. The V and J ends lost 5 bases and 10 bases respectively, with 17 bases between them. CDR3 length: 13 residues. The DNA for the CDR3 is TGTGCCAGCAGCGGTAACGGGCCACAAGGAGCTTTCTTT. Protein product: CASSGNGPQGAFF.

This clonotype has only a few counts. J is TRBJ2-2 and V is TRBV7-2; a weak D match, TRBD2 (6 bases). Trimming took off 6 bases at V and 0 bases at J, with 17 bases between the two ends. The CDR3 covers 17 residues. Germline values: CDR1 SGHTA, CDR2 FQGNSA. CDR3 sequence: CASRHGRRGANTGELFF. In DNA, the CDR3 is TGTGCCAGCAGGCACGGTAGGCGGGGCGCGAACACCGGGGAGCTGTTTTTT.

The chain joins TRBV27 to TRBJ2-1, with TRBD1 matching 8 bases. The germline CDR1 and CDR2 sequences are MNHEY and SMNVEV (reference sequence). The CDR3 totals 11 residues. After removal of 8 bases from V and 8 bases from J, the junction contained 2 bases not matched to a gene. CDR3 region: CASRTGYEQFF. CDR3 DNA sequence: TGTGCCAGCCGGACAGGGTATGAGCAGTTCTTC.

J is TRBJ2-5 and V is TRBV2; D could derive from TRBD1 or TRBD2 (6 bases each). V lost 11 bases to trimming and J lost 1 base, with 14 bases between them. CDR1 and CDR2 from the germline V gene are SNHLY and FYNNEI. The CDR3 is 13 amino acids. CDR3 in amino acids: CAGSGQTQETQYF. The CDR3, as DNA: TGTGCCGGTAGCGGACAGACCCAAGAGACCCAGTACTTC.

The chain employs TRBV7-4 and TRBJ1-4; 9 nucleotides agree with TRBD1. This CDR3 has 18 residues. V lost 5 bases to trimming and J lost 0 bases; unmatched junction nucleotides: 10. Germline V gives CDR1 SGHVT, CDR2 SQSDAQ. In nucleotides, the CDR3 is TGTGCCAGCAGCCCCAGAATCGGGACAGGGTCAACTAATGAAAAACTGTTTTTT. It specifies CASSPRIGTGSTNEKLFF.

V and J are TRBV20-1 and TRBJ1-4, with 7 nucleotides matching TRBD1. Germline CDR1 is DFQATT and CDR2 is SNEGSKA (reference sequence). The CDR3 is 16 residues long. V shed 1 base, J shed 5 bases, and the junction held 10 bases outside the gene matches. CDR3 nucleotides: TGCAGTGCTAGAGTTCCCGGGGGACAGCGAAATGAAAAACTGTTTTTT. It translates to CSARVPGGQRNEKLFF.

This rearrangement joins TRBV7-8 to TRBJ2-7; 7 positions agree with TRBD1. Trimming took 3 bases from V and 0 from J; bases not matched to a gene: 2. Germline V CDR1 and CDR2: SGHVS, FQNEAQ. The CDR3 extends over 14 amino acids. CDR3 sequence: CASSLDRTSYEQYF. The CDR3 DNA reads TGTGCCAGCAGCTTGGACAGGACCTCCTACGAGCAGTACTTC.

This clonotype has only a few counts. The CDR3 is CASSLAASNQPQHF. The CDR3 DNA reads as TGTGCCAGCAGCTTAGCAGCTAGCAATCAGCCCCAGCATTTT. The chain has TRBV7-9 and TRBJ1-5; unclear D gene. The germline gives CDR1 SEHNR, CDR2 FQNEAQ (reference sequence). CDR3 length: 14 amino acids. Trimming removed 0 bases from V and 0 bases from J, with 3 bases in between. The full variable domain, its missing parts supplied by reference TRBV7-9 and TRBJ1-5, is DTGVSQNPRHKITKRGQNVTFRCDPISEHNRLYWYRQTLGQGPEFLTYFQNEAQLEKSRLLSDRFSAERPKGSFSTLEIQRTEQGDSAMYLCASSLAASNQPQHFGDGTRLSIL.

This chain joins TRBV20-1 and TRBJ1-5; no reliable D call. The germline gives CDR1 DFQATT, CDR2 SNEGSKA (reference sequence). This CDR3 contains 14 residues. Trimming stripped 1 base from V and 3 bases from J, with 10 bases between. The CDR3 loop reads CSARGLVSNQPQHF. The CDR3 DNA is TGCAGTGCTAGAGGGTTGGTTTCCAATCAGCCCCAGCATTTT.